The clone carrying this T cell receptor (beta chain) showed up many times. Its target is not known. Amplification of TCR beta CDR3 regions was performed using RNA transcripts as template. Carried out on the TCR CDR3, a first-round RT-PCR used the HTBI primer set. In TCRdb, the multiplex PCR reads were re-called with MiXCR into one record per CDR3 protein. The sample carries roughly 280,000 distinct CDR3 sequences, about 20% recorded once. This specimen comes from a study of T cells in Graves' hyperthyroidism and ophthalmopathy. Trimming cost V 6 bases and J 1 base, with 14 bases left between them. CDR3 length: 14 residues. Germline CDR1 is SGHRS and CDR2 is YFSETQ. Individuals with ophthalmopathy presented a Clinical Activity Score of at least 3, a NOSPECS grade of at least 4 and a duration under 3 months. Each diagnosis drew on symptoms, thyroxine, TRAb, thyroid ultrasound and orbital computed tomography findings. Each 10 ml fresh peripheral blood draw supplied the PBMCs.

Study-level results: Most clonotypes that expanded in the thyroid above 0.001 also showed up in blood.

Sample: blood. The chain has TRBV5-1 and TRBJ2-7, with D possibly being TRBD1 (6 bases). This clonotype originated in a man aged 30 to 45 with Graves' ophthalmopathy. The CDR3 DNA sequence: TGCGCCAGCAACACTGGGGGCAATTCCTACGAGCAGTACTTC. Translating gives CASNTGGNSYEQYF.